This is a list of T cell receptor beta chains from one sample in a study of cytomegalovirus exposure and HLA in healthy donors. The table came from immunoSEQ multiplex PCR; TCRdb's copy has only in-frame clones and leaves some out. The repertoire holds 150,000 to 200,000 clones, roughly 79% seen once, with about 2.1% in the top ten. The sample consisted of PBMCs. These receptors were taken from a woman in her thirties in good health and CMV-seropositive. CDR3s include the opening cysteine and the closing phenylalanine or tryptophan. D genes are given only for firm matches. Clone size appears in some rows only: once, few, many, or a class for an expanded clone.

d_gene,v_gene,abundance,j_gene,CDR3aa,CDR3nt
NA,TRBV5-6,NA,TRBJ1-6,CASSITGRGDSPLHF,TGTGCCAGCAGCATAACAGGGCGTGGTGATTCACCCCTCCACTTT
TRBD2,TRBV4-3,NA,TRBJ2-3,CASSQWVSGGAGTDTQYF,TGCGCCAGCAGCCAGTGGGTGAGCGGGGGGGCGGGCACAGATACGCAGTATTTT
NA,TRBV4-3,NA,TRBJ2-1,CASSPQTRFSNEQFF,TGCGCCAGCAGCCCCCAGACTAGGTTCTCCAATGAGCAGTTCTTC
TRBD1,TRBV28,NA,TRBJ1-3,CASSGTTGGSGNTIYF,TGTGCCAGCTCGGGAACGACAGGGGGCTCTGGAAACACCATATATTTT
NA,TRBV7-9,few,TRBJ1-5,CASSLEGGGNQPQHF,TGTGCCAGCAGCCTCGAGGGAGGGGGCAATCAGCCCCAGCATTTT
TRBD1,TRBV5-4,NA,TRBJ1-2,CASSPAGTGGDYGYTF,TGTGCCAGCAGCCCGGCTGGGACAGGGGGCGATTATGGCTACACCTTC
TRBD1,TRBV11-2,NA,TRBJ2-2,CASSWASRTGSTGELFF,TGTGCCAGCAGCTGGGCCTCGAGGACAGGGTCGACCGGGGAGCTGTTTTTT
TRBD1,TRBV5-4,few,TRBJ1-1,CASSQQGASTEAFF,TGTGCCAGCAGTCAACAGGGGGCCAGCACTGAAGCTTTCTTT
TRBD2,TRBV5-1,few,TRBJ2-3,CASRGLAGPDTQYF,TGCGCCAGCAGAGGACTAGCGGGGCCAGATACGCAGTATTTT
NA,TRBV29-1,NA,TRBJ1-2,CSVGGWGYGYTF,TGCAGCGTGGGGGGTTGGGGCTATGGCTACACCTTC
NA,TRBV5-1,NA,TRBJ2-1,CASSLAGVGNEQFF,TGCGCCAGCAGCTTGGCCGGGGTGGGAAATGAGCAGTTCTTC
NA,TRBV7-2,NA,TRBJ1-1,CASSLVAPKPFF,TGTGCCAGCAGCTTAGTAGCCCCGAAGCCTTTCTTT
NA,TRBV5-4,NA,TRBJ1-2,CASSLGGSSSTF,TGTGCCAGCAGCTTGGGAGGGTCTAGCAGCACCTTC
NA,TRBV5-1,NA,TRBJ2-1,CASNLVRERDEQFF,TGCGCCAGCAACTTGGTTCGGGAGAGGGATGAGCAGTTCTTC
NA,TRBV9,NA,TRBJ1-1,CASSLFGGVTEAFF,TGTGCCAGCAGCCTATTCGGGGGGGTCACTGAAGCTTTCTTT
TRBD2,TRBV5-6,NA,TRBJ2-7,CASSLAGLKWEQYF,TGTGCCAGCAGCTTAGCGGGGCTGAAATGGGAGCAGTACTTC
NA,TRBV9,NA,TRBJ1-1,CASSESTGFGTEAFF,TGTGCCAGCAGCGAATCAACAGGGTTTGGCACTGAAGCTTTCTTT